These 18 T cell receptor beta chains were all obtained from the same sample, sequenced in a study of blood T cell repertoires in COVID-19. Repertoires were generated with immunoSEQ multiplex PCR, while TCRdb's copy carries only in-frame clones and drops some. The sample contains approximately 89,000 clones, more than 70% of which appear only once. Specimen: peripheral blood. The source is a man in his 70s with acute or convalescent COVID-19.

The chain has TRBV9 and TRBJ2-7, with D tentatively TRBD2 (6 bases). Trimming took off 3 bases at V and 2 bases at J, with 12 bases between the two ends. The CDR3 contains 14 residues. Germline V gene lookup returns CDR1 SGDLS and CDR2 YYNGEE. The CDR3 DNA sequence: TGTGCCAGCAGCGGCCGGGAGCCACCCTACGAGCAGTACTTC. Its protein is CASSGREPPYEQYF.

The genes are TRBV4-1 and TRBJ1-1; 7 nucleotides line up with TRBD1. CDR3 size: 15 residues. V lost 1 base, J lost 3 bases, and 5 bases stayed unmatched. Germline V gene lookup returns CDR1 MGHRA and CDR2 YSYEKL. In DNA form, the CDR3 reads TGCGCCAGCAGCCAAGTAAGGCAGGGGGACACTGAAGCTTTCTTT. Protein: CASSQVRQGDTEAFF.

This sequence joins TRBV5-1 and TRBJ2-7; 7 bases are shared with TRBD1. From germline, CDR1 is SGHRS and CDR2 YFSETQ. The trim removed 4 bases at V and 1 base at J, leaving 11 bases unmatched. The CDR3 is 16 amino acids. CDR3 protein: CASSHPSGQRSYEQYF. CDR3 sequence (DNA): TGCGCCAGCAGCCATCCATCGGGACAGAGGTCCTACGAGCAGTACTTC.

The sample holds one count of this clone. This chain uses TRBV7-9 with TRBJ2-1; 7 nucleotides agree with TRBD2. V shed 2 bases, J shed 9 bases, and the junction held 7 bases outside the gene matches. The germline CDR1 and CDR2 sequences are SEHNR and FQNEAQ (reference sequence). The CDR3 length is 14 residues. The CDR3 loop is CASSLISWGGEQFF. The CDR3 nucleotides are TGTGCCAGCAGCTTAATAAGCTGGGGGGGTGAGCAGTTCTTC. Full variable domain (outside the CDR3, taken from reference TRBV7-9 and TRBJ2-1): DTGVSQNPRHKITKRGQNVTFRCDPISEHNRLYWYRQTLGQGPEFLTYFQNEAQLEKSRLLSDRFSAERPKGSFSTLEIQRTEQGDSAMYLCASSLISWGGEQFFGPGTRLTVL.

This clone was observed a handful of times. CDR3 residues: CASSPGRGGTEAFF. CDR3 nucleotides: TGTGCCAGCAGCCCAGGCAGAGGGGGCACTGAAGCTTTCTTT. The chain employs TRBV6-5 and TRBJ1-1, with a possible D match to TRBD1 (6 bases). In germline, CDR1 is MNHEY, CDR2 SVGAGI. The CDR3 runs to 14 residues. V gave up 6 bases and J gave up 4 bases, with 15 bases separating them.

This clone has only a few counts. The chain is built from TRBV19 and TRBJ1-3, with a tentative D call TRBD1 (6 bases). The CDR3 has 14 amino acids. Looked up from germline, CDR1 is LNHDA and CDR2 is SQIVND (reference sequence). Trimming left V 4 bases short and J 4 bases short, with 11 bases between. This CDR3 is CASSTQGLGNTIYF. CDR3 nucleotide sequence: TGTGCCAGTAGTACCCAGGGGCTCGGAAACACCATATATTTT. Full variable domain (missing parts from reference TRBV19 and TRBJ1-3): DGGITQSPKYLFRKEGQNVTLSCEQNLNHDAMYWYRQDPGQGLRLIYYSQIVNDFQKGDIAEGYSVSREKKESFPLTVTSAQKNPTAFYLCASSTQGLGNTIYFGEGSWLTVV.

This chain links TRBV5-1 with TRBJ2-7; 14 nucleotides agree with TRBD2. V shed 4 bases, J shed 3 bases, and the junction held 9 bases outside the gene matches. CDR1 is SGHRS, CDR2 YFSETQ, per germline. The CDR3 is 17 amino acids. The CDR3 protein is CASSPGGTSGSYYEQYF. The CDR3 coding sequence is TGCGCCAGCAGCCCGGGAGGGACTAGCGGGAGTTACTACGAGCAGTACTTC.

This clone occurred a few times. The chain uses TRBV18 and TRBJ2-7; D remains unclear. CDR3 length equals 13 residues. Germline CDR1 KGHSH, CDR2 LQKENI. V lost 3 bases, J lost 1 base, and 7 bases lay in between. This CDR3 is CASSPTGSYEQYF. The CDR3 nucleotides read TGTGCCAGCTCACCGACTGGGTCCTACGAGCAGTACTTC.

This clone was seen only once. CDR3 DNA: TGTGCCAGCAGTTTAAGGGGTTGGAGCTGGAATGAGCAGTTCTTC. Translating it yields CASSLRGWSWNEQFF. The chain combines TRBV27 with TRBJ2-1; perhaps TRBD1 as D (5 bases). The CDR3 totals 15 residues. CDR1 and CDR2 from the germline V gene are MNHEY and SMNVEV (reference sequence). V lost 2 bases and J 7 bases, leaving 15 bases between the germline ends.

This clone came up a few times. V is TRBV28 and J is TRBJ1-1; D may be TRBD1 (5 bases). Per germline, CDR1 MDHEN and CDR2 SYDVKM. The CDR3 has 15 amino acids. The V and J ends lost 6 bases and 3 bases respectively, with 17 bases between them. CDR3 bases: TGTGCCAGCAGCCCGGCGGGGGGGATGGACACTGAAGCTTTCTTT. Protein product: CASSPAGGMDTEAFF. The full variable domain, rest sourced from reference TRBV28 and TRBJ1-1, is DVKVTQSSRYLVKRTGEKVFLECVQDMDHENMFWYRQDPGLGLRLIYFSYDVKMKEKGDIPEGYSVSREKKERFSLILESASTNQTSMYLCASSPAGGMDTEAFFGQGTRLTVV.

The chain couples TRBV29-1 to TRBJ1-6, with 11 bases that match TRBD1. Germline lookup yields CDR1 SQVTM and CDR2 ANQGSEA. Trimming took 3 bases from V and 5 from J; bases not matched to a gene: 0. The CDR3 contains 14 residues. The CDR3 is CSVEDRGHNSPLHF. The CDR3 DNA follows: TGCAGCGTTGAGGACAGGGGGCATAATTCACCCCTCCACTTT.

The chain joins TRBV6-5 to TRBJ1-2; no clear D. This CDR3 is 14 amino acids long. Per the germline V gene, CDR1 is MNHEY and CDR2 is SVGAGI. V was shortened by 0 bases and J by 6 bases, with 11 bases between the two germline ends. CDR3 DNA sequence: TGTGCCAGCAGTTACTCGGGCAGTCGTAATGGCTACACCTTC. This sequence encodes CASSYSGSRNGYTF.

V and J are TRBV30 and TRBJ2-5, with D tentatively TRBD2 (6 bases). Germline loops: CDR1 GTSNPN, CDR2 SVGIG (reference sequence). The CDR3 loop spans 14 amino acids. V was clipped by 2 bases and J by 1 base, with 11 bases between them. CDR3 nucleotides: TGTGCCTGGAGTTCAGTGGGGGGCCAAGAGACCCAGTACTTC. Protein: CAWSSVGGQETQYF.

V gene TRBV19 combines with J gene TRBJ1-5; D is possibly TRBD1 (5 bases). The germline gives CDR1 LNHDA, CDR2 SQIVND (reference sequence). The CDR3 totals 15 residues. The V end was cut by 2 bases, the J end by 7 bases, with 15 bases between. CDR3 coding DNA: TGTGCCAGTAGTATATCGGGTCCGGGGGGACAGCCCCAGCATTTT. The encoded protein is CASSISGPGGQPQHF.

This clone appeared many times. The chain combines TRBV5-7 with TRBJ2-7; TRBD2 aligns across 7 bases. TRBV5-7 is identified as an open reading frame with a role that is uncertain. V trimming: 0 bases; J trimming: 5 bases; junction bases outside the gene matches: 8. The CDR3 contains 15 residues. The CDR3 region is CASSLVRTRQHEQYF. The CDR3 nucleotides are TGTGCCAGCAGCTTGGTGAGGACTAGGCAGCACGAGCAGTACTTC.

The rearrangement links TRBV3-1 (or the pseudogene TRBV3-2) to TRBJ2-3, with D tentatively TRBD2 (5 bases). V lost 6 bases and J 2 bases, leaving 12 bases between the germline ends. There are 14 residues in the CDR3. Germline loops: CDR1 LGHDT, CDR2 YNNKEL (reference sequence). The CDR3 loop is CASRLGYYTDTQYF. The CDR3 nucleotides are TGTGCCAGCAGACTAGGCTACTACACAGATACGCAGTATTTT.

V gene TRBV10-3 combines with J gene TRBJ2-1; TRBD2 matches 11 bases. The CDR3 totals 15 residues. Looked up from germline, CDR1 is ENHRY and CDR2 is SYGVKD. Trimming cost V 8 bases and J 4 bases; bases outside gene matches: 7. This chain's CDR3 is CAIGEGLAEYNEQFF. DNA for the CDR3: TGTGCCATCGGGGAGGGACTAGCGGAATACAATGAGCAGTTCTTC.

This clone occurred a few times. The rearrangement uses TRBV29-1 and TRBJ2-2; a weak D match, TRBD1 (6 bases). V shed 7 bases and J shed 6 bases, with 12 bases lying between them. Germline values: CDR1 SQVTM, CDR2 ANQGSEA. The CDR3 extends over 12 amino acids. The CDR3 reads CSAVEGAGELFF. CDR3 DNA sequence: TGCAGCGCCGTCGAGGGGGCCGGGGAGCTGTTTTTT.